This TCR beta chain was sequenced during a study of blood T cell repertoires in COVID-19 (dated by TCRdb to the early 2020s). About the study as a whole: Collaborator samples came from the United States, Italy and Spain and covered acute and convalescent phases of COVID-19. The material from the prospective study consisted of cDNA or gDNA derived from T cells, B-cell-depleted T cells, or PBMCs. Deeply sampled blood TCRbeta repertoires from subjects exposed to, actively infected with, or recovered from COVID-19 were included in the dataset. The repertoires were released in a freely available public database intended as a resource for research on the immune response to SARS-CoV-2. Samples came from the ongoing ImmuneRACE study (first 160 participants) plus 1,254 subjects from 6 global collaborators. The sample metadata nearly always contained a de-identified subject ID, COVID-19 status, age in years and sex. HLA class I and class II types, where available, came from metadata supplied by the sample provider rather than from assay-based typing. The study at large found these results: How much clinical and demographic metadata was included differed by source and by participant, and the metadata was provided uncurated.

The collaborating institutions used their own protocols to collect whole blood in K2EDTA tubes. For TCRbeta analysis, collaborators shipped samples as frozen whole blood, isolated PBMCs, or DNA extracted from either of those sample types. TCRbeta CDR3 regions were amplified from genomic DNA using the immunoSEQ Assay, a bias-controlled multiplex PCR. The paper's processing steps were these. Nucleated cell counts per sample were estimated from amplification of reference gene primers within the assay. To quantify the absolute abundance of each unique TCRbeta CDR3 rearrangement, sequence reads were collapsed and filtered. For each sample, productive Simpson clonality was calculated as the square root of Simpson's diversity index over productive rearrangements. TCRdb's version of the immuneACCESS table is confined to in-frame rearrangements and falls short of the full clone set. An unresolved V gene accounts for under half of the shortfall where checked; the remainder is of unknown origin. Clone size and the V and J calls come from that table; the DNA yielded D and trimming. In all, the sample holds some 44,000 clones, and more than 65% of those were seen once. The ten largest make up 23% of the sample.

The CDR3 runs 17 residues from the cysteine to the phenylalanine. Of the read, only the CDR3 DNA is kept; its 51 bases are in frame from base 1. CDR1 SNHLY and CDR2 FYNNEI were looked up in the germline V gene. V is clipped by 5 bases and J by 1 base, and the sequence between their germline boundaries is 20 bases long. As concerns this clone: The antigen this receptor binds is unknown. It has no much larger one-base neighbor in the sample; base qualities were not kept.

Material: peripheral blood. This clonotype was sampled from an older woman with acute or convalescent COVID-19. The chain joins TRBV2 to TRBJ1-1; TRBD1 is perhaps the D gene, given 5 matching bases. The DNA sequence is as follows: TGTGCCAGCAGTACCCAAAAGGGAGGGAGGGGGAACACTGAAGCTTTCTTT. Its protein is CASSTQKGGRGNTEAFF.